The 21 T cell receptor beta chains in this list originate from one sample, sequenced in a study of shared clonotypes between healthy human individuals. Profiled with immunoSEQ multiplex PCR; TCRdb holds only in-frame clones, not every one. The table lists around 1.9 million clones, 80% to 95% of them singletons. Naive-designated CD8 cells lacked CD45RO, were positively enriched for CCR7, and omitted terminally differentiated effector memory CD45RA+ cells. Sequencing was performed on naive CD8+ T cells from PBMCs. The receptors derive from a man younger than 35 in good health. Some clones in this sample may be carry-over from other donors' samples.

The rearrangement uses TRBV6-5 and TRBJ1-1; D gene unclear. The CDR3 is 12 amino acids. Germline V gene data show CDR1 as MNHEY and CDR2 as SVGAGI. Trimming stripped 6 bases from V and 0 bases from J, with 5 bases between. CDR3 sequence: CASSQMNTEAFF. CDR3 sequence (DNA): TGTGCCAGCAGCCAAATGAACACTGAAGCTTTCTTT.

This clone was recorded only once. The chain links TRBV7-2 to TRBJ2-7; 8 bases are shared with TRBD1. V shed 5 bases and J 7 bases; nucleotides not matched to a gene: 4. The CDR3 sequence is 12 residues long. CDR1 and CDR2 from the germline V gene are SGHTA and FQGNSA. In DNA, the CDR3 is TGTGCCAGCAGCCCCAGACAGGGGGAGCAGTACTTC. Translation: CASSPRQGEQYF.

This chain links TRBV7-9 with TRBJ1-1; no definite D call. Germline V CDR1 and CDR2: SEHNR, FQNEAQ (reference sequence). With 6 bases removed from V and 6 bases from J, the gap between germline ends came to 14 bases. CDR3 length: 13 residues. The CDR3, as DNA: TGTGCCAGCAGGCTAGGTGGCAGCTCTGAAGCTTTCTTT. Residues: CASRLGGSSEAFF.

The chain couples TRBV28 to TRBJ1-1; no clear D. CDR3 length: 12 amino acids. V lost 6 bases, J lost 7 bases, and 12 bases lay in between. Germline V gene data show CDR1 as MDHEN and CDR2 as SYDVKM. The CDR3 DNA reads TGTGCCAGCAGCACAGACGGAAGTGAAGCTTTCTTT. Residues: CASSTDGSEAFF.

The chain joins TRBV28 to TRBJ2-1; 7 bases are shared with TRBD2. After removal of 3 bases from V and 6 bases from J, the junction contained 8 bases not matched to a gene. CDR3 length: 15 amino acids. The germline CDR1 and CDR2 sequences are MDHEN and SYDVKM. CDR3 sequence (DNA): TGTGCCAGCAGTTTTGGACTAGAGGGTATCAATGAGCAGTTCTTC. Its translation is CASSFGLEGINEQFF.

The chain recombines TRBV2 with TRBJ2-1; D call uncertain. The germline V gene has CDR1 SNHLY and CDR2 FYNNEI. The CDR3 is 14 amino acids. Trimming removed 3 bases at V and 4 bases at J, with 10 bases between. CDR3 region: CASSERPLYNEQFF. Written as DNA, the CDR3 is TGTGCCAGCAGTGAGCGACCATTATACAATGAGCAGTTCTTC.

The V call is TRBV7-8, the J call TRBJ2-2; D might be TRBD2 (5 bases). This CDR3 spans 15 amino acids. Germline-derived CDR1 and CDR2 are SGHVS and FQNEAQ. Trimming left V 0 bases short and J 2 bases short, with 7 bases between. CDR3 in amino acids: CASSLASVNTGELFF. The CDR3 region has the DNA TGTGCCAGCAGCTTAGCTAGCGTAAACACCGGGGAGCTGTTTTTT.

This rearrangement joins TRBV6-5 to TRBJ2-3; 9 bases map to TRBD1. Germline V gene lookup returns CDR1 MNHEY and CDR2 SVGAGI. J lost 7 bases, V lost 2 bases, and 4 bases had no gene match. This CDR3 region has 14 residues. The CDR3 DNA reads TGTGCCAGCAGTTACGGGGGACAGGGTAATACGCAGTATTTT. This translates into CASSYGGQGNTQYF.

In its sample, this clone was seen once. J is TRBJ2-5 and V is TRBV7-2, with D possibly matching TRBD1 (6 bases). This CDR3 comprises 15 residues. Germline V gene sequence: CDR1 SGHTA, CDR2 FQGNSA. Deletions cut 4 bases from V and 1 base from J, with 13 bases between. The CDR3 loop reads CASSSRTASQETQYF. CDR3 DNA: TGTGCCAGCAGCTCCCGGACAGCCTCCCAAGAGACCCAGTACTTC.

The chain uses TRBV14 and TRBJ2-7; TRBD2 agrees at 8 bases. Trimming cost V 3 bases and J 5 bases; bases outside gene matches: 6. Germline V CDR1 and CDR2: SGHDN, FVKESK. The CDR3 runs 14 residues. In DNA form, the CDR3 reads TGTGCCAGCAGCCACCTAGCGGGCGTCAACGAGCAGTACTTC. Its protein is CASSHLAGVNEQYF.

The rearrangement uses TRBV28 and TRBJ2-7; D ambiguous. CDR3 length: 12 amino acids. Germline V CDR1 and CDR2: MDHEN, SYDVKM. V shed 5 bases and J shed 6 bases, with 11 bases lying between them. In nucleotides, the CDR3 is TGTGCCAGCAGTCCCCATAGATCCGAGCAGTACTTC. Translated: CASSPHRSEQYF.

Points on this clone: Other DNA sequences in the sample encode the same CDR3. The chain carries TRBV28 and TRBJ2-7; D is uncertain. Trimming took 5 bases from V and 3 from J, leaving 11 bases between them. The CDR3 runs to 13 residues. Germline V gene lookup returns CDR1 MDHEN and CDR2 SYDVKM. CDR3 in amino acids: CASSPGTNYEQYF. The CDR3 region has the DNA TGTGCCAGCAGTCCCGGTACTAACTACGAGCAGTACTTC.

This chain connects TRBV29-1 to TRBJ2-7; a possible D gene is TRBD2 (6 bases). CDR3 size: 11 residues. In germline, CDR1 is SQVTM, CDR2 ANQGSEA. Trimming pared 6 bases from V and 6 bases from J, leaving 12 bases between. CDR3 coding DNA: TGCAGCGTCCTGCGGGGTCGCGAGCAGTACTTC. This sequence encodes CSVLRGREQYF.

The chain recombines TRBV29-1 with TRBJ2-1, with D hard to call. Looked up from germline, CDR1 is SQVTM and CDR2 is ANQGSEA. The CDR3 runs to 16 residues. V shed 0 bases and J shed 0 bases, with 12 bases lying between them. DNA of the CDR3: TGCAGCGTTGAAGATTGGCGCCAGAGCTCCTACAATGAGCAGTTCTTC. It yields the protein CSVEDWRQSSYNEQFF.

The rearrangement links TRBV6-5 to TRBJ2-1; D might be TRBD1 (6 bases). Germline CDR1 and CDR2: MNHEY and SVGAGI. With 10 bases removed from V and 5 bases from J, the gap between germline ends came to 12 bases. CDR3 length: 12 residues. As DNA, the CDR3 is TGTGCCACAGGGGAGCACAACAATGAGCAGTTCTTC. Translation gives CATGEHNNEQFF.

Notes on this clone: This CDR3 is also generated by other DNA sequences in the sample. CDR3 nucleotides: TGTGCCAGCAGAAGTTACAATGAGCAGTTCTTC. This sequence encodes CASRSYNEQFF. The chain links TRBV28 to TRBJ2-1; D is uncertain. Germline V gives CDR1 MDHEN, CDR2 SYDVKM. This CDR3 region has 11 residues. V lost 6 bases and J lost 4, with 4 bases in between.

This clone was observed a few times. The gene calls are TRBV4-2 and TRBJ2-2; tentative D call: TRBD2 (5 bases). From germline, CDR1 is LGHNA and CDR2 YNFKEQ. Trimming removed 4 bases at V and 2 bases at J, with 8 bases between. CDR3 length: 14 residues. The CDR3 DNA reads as TGTGCCAGCAGCCCCGGGATCAACACCGGGGAGCTGTTTTTT. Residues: CASSPGINTGELFF.

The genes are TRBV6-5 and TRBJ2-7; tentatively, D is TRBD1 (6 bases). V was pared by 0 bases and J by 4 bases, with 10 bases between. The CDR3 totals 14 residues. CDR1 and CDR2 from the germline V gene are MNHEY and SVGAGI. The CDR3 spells CASSYSPDSYEQYF. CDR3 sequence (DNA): TGTGCCAGCAGTTACTCTCCGGACAGTTACGAGCAGTACTTC.

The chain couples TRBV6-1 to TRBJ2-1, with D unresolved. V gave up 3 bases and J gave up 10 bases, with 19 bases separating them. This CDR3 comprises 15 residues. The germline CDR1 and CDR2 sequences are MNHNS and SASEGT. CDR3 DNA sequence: TGTGCCAGCAGTGATTTCGAACCCGCCTGGCCGGAGCAGTTCTTC. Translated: CASSDFEPAWPEQFF.

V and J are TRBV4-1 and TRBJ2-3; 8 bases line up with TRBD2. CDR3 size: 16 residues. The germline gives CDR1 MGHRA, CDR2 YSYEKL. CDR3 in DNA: TGCGCTTCGAAGGGAGGCGTAGCGGGGCGTGCAGATACGCAGTATTTT. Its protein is CASKGGVAGRADTQYF.

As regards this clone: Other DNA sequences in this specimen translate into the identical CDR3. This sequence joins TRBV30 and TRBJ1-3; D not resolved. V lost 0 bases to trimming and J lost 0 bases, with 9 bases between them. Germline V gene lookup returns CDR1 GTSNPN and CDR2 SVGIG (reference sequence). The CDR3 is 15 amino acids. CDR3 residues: CAWSVDGSSGNTIYF. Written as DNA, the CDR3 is TGTGCCTGGAGTGTAGACGGGAGCTCTGGAAACACCATATATTTT.